The 29 T cell receptor beta chains below all came from one sample that was sequenced in a study of cytomegalovirus exposure and HLA in healthy donors. PCR used 60 Vbeta primers and 13 Jbeta primers. Here immunoSEQ multiplex PCR was the method, and the copy in TCRdb shows in-frame clones only, minus some. This repertoire shows 85,000 to 120,000 clones, 60% to 80% found once; its top ten account for approximately 2.4%. Sequencing was carried out using PBMCs. The source is a man in his forties or fifties in good health and CMV-seronegative.

This clone was detected a few times. CDR3 sequence: CASSLQGASGGYTF. The CDR3 region has the DNA TGTGCCAGCAGCTTGCAGGGGGCCTCGGGAGGCTACACCTTC. This chain connects TRBV5-4 to TRBJ1-2; 8 nucleotides line up with TRBD1. Germline V CDR1 and CDR2: SGHNT, YYREEE (reference sequence). Germline trimming cut 1 base from V and 8 bases from J; bases unmatched to any gene: 7. The CDR3 extends over 14 amino acids.

A single count supports this clone. The V and J genes are TRBV5-4 and TRBJ2-3; 7 bases align to TRBD2. This CDR3 region has 15 residues. J was trimmed by 5 bases and V by 1 base; bases with no gene match: 7. Germline V CDR1 and CDR2: SGHNT, YYREEE (reference sequence). CDR3: CASSLPGGGRDTQYF. Here the CDR3 DNA reads TGTGCCAGCAGCTTGCCGGGCGGGGGACGAGATACGCAGTATTTT. Combining the CDR3 with reference TRBV5-4 and TRBJ2-3 gives the whole variable domain ETGVTQSPTHLIKTRGQQVTLRCSSQSGHNTVSWYQQALGQGPQFIFQYYREEENGRGNFPPRFSGLQFPNYSSELNVNALELDDSALYLCASSLPGGGRDTQYFGPGTRLTVL.

CDR3 nucleotide sequence: TGCGCCAGCAGCTTGGGTCCTGCAGATACGCAGTATTTT. Its translation: CASSLGPADTQYF. This chain joins TRBV5-1 and TRBJ2-3, with D hard to call. Trimming stripped 0 bases from V and 4 bases from J, with 6 bases between. CDR3 length: 13 amino acids. Looked up from germline, CDR1 is SGHRS and CDR2 is YFSETQ.

The CDR3 reads CASSESRGASTDTQYF. CDR3 coding DNA: TGCGCCAGCAGTGAGTCGCGGGGGGCTAGCACAGATACGCAGTATTTT. The gene calls are TRBV10-1 and TRBJ2-3; the match to TRBD2 covers 8 bases. V shed 0 bases, J shed 0 bases, and the junction held 2 bases outside the gene matches. Germline V gene lookup returns CDR1 WNHNN and CDR2 SYGVQD (reference sequence). The CDR3 sequence is 16 residues long.

The chain uses TRBV19 and TRBJ1-2; D gene unclear. The V end lost 7 bases, the J end lost 6 bases, and 21 bases lay between the germline ends. This CDR3 has 15 amino acids. Germline V gene lookup returns CDR1 LNHDA and CDR2 SQIVND (reference sequence). The CDR3 DNA reads TGTGCCAGTACCAAAAGCGGGATTCCGACCGATGGCTACACCTTC. Encoded protein: CASTKSGIPTDGYTF.

The rearrangement joins TRBV10-3 to TRBJ2-5, with 12 bases that match TRBD2. The V segment lost 2 bases and the J segment 1 base; nucleotides outside the gene matches: 8. The CDR3 loop spans 18 amino acids. Germline CDR1 is ENHRY and CDR2 is SYGVKD. The CDR3 is CAISEASGGAGAQETQYF. In DNA form, the CDR3 reads TGTGCCATCAGTGAGGCTAGCGGGGGGGCGGGAGCCCAAGAGACCCAGTACTTC.

The CDR3 loop reads CASSLVSGAGANVLTF. CDR3 sequence (DNA): TGTGCCAGCAGCTTAGTCTCAGGGGCTGGGGCCAACGTCCTGACTTTC. This chain uses TRBV7-9 with TRBJ2-6; TRBD1 is a possible D gene (6 bases). There are 16 residues in the CDR3. Germline CDR1 is SEHNR and CDR2 is FQNEAQ (reference sequence). Deletions cut 1 base from V and 2 bases from J, with 9 bases between.

The chain has TRBV7-9 and TRBJ1-1; D is unresolved. The CDR3 extends over 15 amino acids. The V gene lost 3 bases and the J gene lost 0 bases, with 11 bases spanning the gap. Germline CDR1 reads SEHNR; CDR2 reads FQNEAQ (reference sequence). The CDR3 region has the DNA TGTGCCAGCAGCTTTCAAGCGTTCATGAACACTGAAGCTTTCTTT. It translates to CASSFQAFMNTEAFF. The complete variable domain, with remaining parts taken from reference TRBV7-9 and TRBJ1-1, reads DTGVSQNPRHKITKRGQNVTFRCDPISEHNRLYWYRQTLGQGPEFLTYFQNEAQLEKSRLLSDRFSAERPKGSFSTLEIQRTEQGDSAMYLCASSFQAFMNTEAFFGQGTRLTVV.

The V gene is TRBV11-3, the J gene TRBJ2-5; 9 bases align to TRBD2. Germline loops: CDR1 SGHNT, CDR2 YENEEA. The CDR3 runs 15 residues. The V gene end was trimmed by 1 base and the J gene end by 5 bases; junction bases not matched to a gene: 5. The CDR3 spells CASSLGGGADETQYF. For the CDR3, the DNA is TGTGCCAGCAGCTTAGGCGGGGGGGCGGACGAGACCCAGTACTTC.

The chain uses TRBV5-1 and TRBJ2-5; D is perhaps TRBD1 (6 bases). Trimming removed 5 bases at V and 5 bases at J, with 16 bases between. CDR1 is SGHRS, CDR2 YFSETQ, per germline. The CDR3 spans 14 residues. CDR3 bases: TGCGCCAGCAGGACGCCTACAGGGAGTGAGACCCAGTACTTC. Protein: CASRTPTGSETQYF.

The chain combines TRBV18 with TRBJ2-3; TRBD1 agrees at 8 bases. The germline V gene has CDR1 KGHSH and CDR2 LQKENI. V was pared by 3 bases and J by 1 base, with 0 bases of the junction left unmatched. The length of the CDR3 is 14 residues. CDR3 amino acids: CASSPTGGTDTQYF. In DNA, the CDR3 is TGTGCCAGCTCACCGACAGGGGGCACAGATACGCAGTATTTT.

The chain carries TRBV5-8 and TRBJ1-4; D gene ambiguous. Per the germline V gene, CDR1 is SGHTS and CDR2 is YDEGEE. V gave up 2 bases and J gave up 1 base, with 6 bases separating them. The CDR3 is made up of 14 amino acids. The CDR3 sequence is CASSFRGTNEKLFF. The CDR3 DNA sequence: TGTGCCAGCAGCTTTCGGGGAACTAATGAAAAACTGTTTTTT.

The chain joins TRBV7-8 to TRBJ2-7, with D possibly matching TRBD1 (6 bases). The CDR3 extends over 15 amino acids. CDR1 and CDR2 from the germline V gene are SGHVS and FQNEAQ. Between the trimmed V and J ends, which lost 5 bases and 6 bases, there was a span of 20 bases. This CDR3 reads CASSASGRARGEQYF. Written as DNA, the CDR3 is TGTGCCAGCAGCGCCTCGGGACGGGCCAGGGGCGAGCAGTACTTC. Filled out from reference TRBV7-8 and TRBJ2-7, the complete variable domain reads GAGVSQSPRYKVAKRGQDVALRCDPISGHVSLFWYQQALGQGPEFLTYFQNEAQLDKSGLPSDRFFAERPEGSVSTLKIQRTQQEDSAVYLCASSASGRARGEQYFGPGTRLTVT.

The J gene is TRBJ2-5, the V gene TRBV27, with 8 bases identical to TRBD2. The CDR3 is 14 residues long. Germline V CDR1 and CDR2: MNHEY, SMNVEV (reference sequence). V trimming: 6 bases; J trimming: 1 base; junction bases outside the gene matches: 4. This CDR3 reads CASSSGLAQETQYF. DNA of the CDR3: TGTGCCAGCAGCTCTGGACTAGCCCAAGAGACCCAGTACTTC.

This clone was seen a handful of times. Here the CDR3 DNA reads TGTGCCAGCAGCCAAACACTAGCGGGGGAACCCTACAATGAGCAGTTCTTC. Translating it yields CASSQTLAGEPYNEQFF. The V gene is TRBV4-2, the J gene TRBJ2-1; 11 nucleotides agree with TRBD2. Germline CDR1 LGHNA, CDR2 YNFKEQ. Trimming at V came to 2 bases and at J to 2 bases, leaving 5 bases not matched to a gene. The CDR3 has 17 amino acids.

This clone has just a few counts. The chain couples TRBV5-4 to TRBJ2-7, with D perhaps matching TRBD1 (5 bases). Trimming left V 2 bases short and J 5 bases short, with 11 bases between. The CDR3 consists of 13 residues. Germline CDR1 is SGHNT and CDR2 is YYREEE (reference sequence). CDR3 loop: CASSFRGVDEQYF. The CDR3 nucleotides are TGTGCCAGCAGCTTTAGGGGTGTCGACGAGCAGTACTTC.

The chain recombines TRBV2 with TRBJ2-7; D possibly corresponds to TRBD2 (6 bases). The CDR3 sequence is 12 residues long. CDR1 is SNHLY, CDR2 FYNNEI, per germline. V was cut by 5 bases and J by 5 bases, with 10 bases left in between. The CDR3 protein is CASSSGLHEQYF. The DNA of the CDR3 is TGTGCCAGCAGTAGCGGGCTCCACGAGCAGTACTTC.

The J gene is TRBJ2-6, the V gene TRBV6-4; 10 nucleotides align to TRBD2. Germline V gene sequence: CDR1 MRHNA, CDR2 SNTAGT. The CDR3 has 18 amino acids. After removal of 6 bases from V and 1 base from J, the junction contained 9 bases not matched to a gene. The CDR3 loop reads CASSASSGGPSGANVLTF. CDR3 bases: TGTGCCAGCAGCGCCTCTAGCGGGGGCCCTTCTGGGGCCAACGTCCTGACTTTC.

The rearrangement links TRBV10-3 to TRBJ2-7; a weak D match, TRBD2 (5 bases). V was clipped by 8 bases and J by 3 bases, with 14 bases between them. This CDR3 region has 13 residues. Per germline, CDR1 ENHRY and CDR2 SYGVKD. CDR3 DNA: TGTGCCATCGGACTCAGCAATTTCTACGAGCAGTACTTC. Encoded protein: CAIGLSNFYEQYF.

The gene calls are TRBV7-2 and TRBJ1-6; D remains ambiguous. Trimming stripped 3 bases from V and 6 bases from J, with 12 bases between. Germline CDR1 SGHTA, CDR2 FQGNSA. CDR3 length equals 15 residues. CDR3 region: CASSFTAEGNSPLHF. Written as DNA, the CDR3 is TGTGCCAGCAGCTTTACAGCGGAGGGTAATTCACCCCTCCACTTT. Complete variable domain (other parts from reference TRBV7-2 and TRBJ1-6): GAGVSQSPSNKVTEKGKDVELRCDPISGHTALYWYRQSLGQGLEFLIYFQGNSAPDKSGLPSDRFSAERTGGSVSTLTIQRTQQEDSAVYLCASSFTAEGNSPLHFGNGTRLTVT.

Remarks on this clone: The same CDR3 is also encoded by other DNA sequences in this sample. This rearrangement joins TRBV6-5 to TRBJ1-3; TRBD1 is a possible D gene (5 bases). Trimming removed 7 bases at V and 1 base at J, with 8 bases between. The germline CDR1 and CDR2 sequences are MNHEY and SVGAGI. The CDR3 consists of 13 residues. The CDR3 loop is CASTRGSGNTIYF. For the CDR3, the DNA is TGTGCCAGCACTAGGGGATCTGGAAACACCATATATTTT.

The chain links TRBV9 to TRBJ2-1; possible D gene TRBD2, 6 bases. CDR1 SGDLS and CDR2 YYNGEE come from the germline V gene. The CDR3 is 15 amino acids. The V and J ends lost 3 bases and 6 bases respectively, with 16 bases between them. CDR3 loop: CASSETTRTVNEQFF. As DNA, the CDR3 is TGTGCCAGCAGCGAGACGACTAGAACGGTCAATGAGCAGTTCTTC.

V usage is TRBV7-9 and J usage is TRBJ2-3; TRBD2 agrees at 12 bases. Unmatched junction bases numbered 7, after V lost 5 bases and J lost 4 bases. Germline CDR1 is SEHNR and CDR2 is FQNEAQ (reference sequence). This CDR3 comprises 16 residues. CDR3 loop: CASSPSSGGASDTQYF. The CDR3 nucleotides are TGTGCCAGCAGCCCCTCTAGCGGGGGGGCCTCAGATACGCAGTATTTT. Together with reference TRBV7-9 and TRBJ2-3, the CDR3 gives the full variable domain: DTGVSQNPRHKITKRGQNVTFRCDPISEHNRLYWYRQTLGQGPEFLTYFQNEAQLEKSRLLSDRFSAERPKGSFSTLEIQRTEQGDSAMYLCASSPSSGGASDTQYFGPGTRLTVL.

The table lists this clone with a few counts. V usage is TRBV2 and J usage is TRBJ2-3; the D gene is possibly TRBD1 (5 bases). The CDR3 runs 12 residues. Trimming took 8 bases from V and 3 from J, leaving 9 bases between them. Germline V gives CDR1 SNHLY, CDR2 FYNNEI. The CDR3 bases are TGTGCCAGCTCAGGGTTAACAGATACGCAGTATTTT. Translation: CASSGLTDTQYF. The variable domain in full, with the rest retrieved from reference TRBV2 and TRBJ2-3, is EPEVTQTPSHQVTQMGQEVILRCVPISNHLYFYWYRQILGQKVEFLVSFYNNEISEKSEIFDDQFSVERPDGSNFTLKIRSTKLEDSAMYFCASSGLTDTQYFGPGTRLTVL.

The gene calls are TRBV7-7 and TRBJ2-1; 11 bases match TRBD2. The CDR3 loop spans 17 amino acids. V was pared by 1 base and J by 7 bases, with 9 bases of the junction left unmatched. Germline CDR1 and CDR2: SSHAT and FNYEAQ (reference sequence). CDR3 nucleotides: TGTGCCAGCAGCTTAGTTCCTAGCGGGGGGCCGGGGAATGAGCAGTTCTTC. This codes for CASSLVPSGGPGNEQFF.

This clone was picked up a small number of times. This chain uses TRBV2 with TRBJ2-1; 10 bases are a match to TRBD2. The CDR3 loop spans 16 amino acids. V dropped 3 bases and J dropped 5; count of bases not matched to a gene: 7. Germline CDR1 reads SNHLY; CDR2 reads FYNNEI. In nucleotides, the CDR3 is TGTGCCAGCAGTGAGGTCCGGACTAGCGGAAACAATGAGCAGTTCTTC. Translated: CASSEVRTSGNNEQFF.

This rearrangement joins TRBV7-2 to TRBJ2-5; D may be TRBD1 (6 bases). CDR3 size: 14 residues. Germline V gene data show CDR1 as SGHTA and CDR2 as FQGNSA. V was pared by 5 bases and J by 2 bases, with 12 bases between. The CDR3 coding sequence is TGTGCCAGCAGCAAGGACAGCAGTCAAGAGACCCAGTACTTC. Translated, it gives CASSKDSSQETQYF.

The chain combines TRBV5-4 with TRBJ2-1, with TRBD2 identical over 9 bases. The CDR3 runs 16 residues. Germline trimming cut 3 bases from V and 10 bases from J; bases unmatched to any gene: 14. CDR1 is SGHNT, CDR2 YYREEE, per germline (reference sequence). The CDR3 bases are TGTGCCAGCAGCTCCCCTCTCGGCGGGGGGGCCCGCGAGCAGTTCTTC. Its translation: CASSSPLGGGAREQFF.

The V call is TRBV2, the J call TRBJ2-3; 10 bases are a match to TRBD1. Germline V gives CDR1 SNHLY, CDR2 FYNNEI. CDR3 length: 15 amino acids. J gave up 4 bases and V 4 bases, and 5 bases lay outside the gene matches. This chain's CDR3 is CASSVGDRGADTQYF. CDR3 sequence (DNA): TGTGCCAGCAGTGTAGGGGACAGGGGCGCAGATACGCAGTATTTT.